This T cell receptor (beta chain) was identified in a study of cytomegalovirus exposure and HLA in healthy donors. CDR3 size: 15 residues. Trimming at V came to 5 bases and at J to 0 bases, leaving 3 bases not matched to a gene. The germline CDR1 and CDR2 sequences are SEHNR and FQNEAQ (reference sequence). PCR amplification relied on 60 Vbeta primers (plus 13 Jbeta primers). Sequencing was performed with immunoSEQ multiplex PCR; in TCRdb, only in-frame clones are kept and a portion is missing. The sample has roughly 240,000 clones; roughly 85% are singletons. Sequences were obtained from PBMCs. This clonotype was sampled from a girl aged 2-10 years in good health and CMV-seronegative. This chain connects TRBV7-9 to TRBJ2-7; 11 positions match TRBD1. Here the CDR3 DNA reads TGTGCCAGCAGCCCCGGGACAGGGGGCTCCTACGAGCAGTACTTC. It specifies CASSPGTGGSYEQYF.